A selection of T cell receptor beta chains follows, all from one sample in a study of cytomegalovirus exposure and HLA in healthy donors. Assay used: immunoSEQ multiplex PCR; TCRdb lists only in-frame clones, some missing. This repertoire shows some 90,000 clones, over 75% found once; its top ten account for over 2%. Sequencing input: PBMCs. These receptor sequences come from a boy younger than 18 in good health and CMV-seronegative. Each CDR3 is given with its conserved first and last residue. The order of the fields is J gene, V gene, CDR3 protein.

TRBJ1-4 | TRBV7-9 | CASRTTEPNEKLFF
TRBJ1-5 | TRBV27 | CASSTANSQPQHF
TRBJ1-2 | TRBV30 | CAWETGISVDGYTF
TRBJ1-1 | TRBV6-5 | CASSLTLAGGNTEAFF
TRBJ2-1 | TRBV6-1 | CASVRGTYNEQFF
TRBJ1-6 | TRBV25-1 | CASGTTGFYSPLHF
TRBJ2-4 | TRBV9 | CASSDGRVAKNIQYF
TRBJ2-1 | TRBV30 | CASSGGVGGEPAQFF
TRBJ2-7 | TRBV5-1 | CASSGTGTWQYF
TRBJ1-5 | TRBV6-5 | CASSLQKGANQPQHF
TRBJ2-1 | TRBV9 | CASSVDSEQFF
TRBJ2-7 | TRBV28 | CASSLTPGAYEQYF
TRBJ1-6 | TRBV7-9 | CASSLQGSGSPLHF
TRBJ2-5 | TRBV20-1 | CSATNQETQYF
TRBJ2-7 | TRBV6-1 | CASSEELAGGYEQYF
TRBJ2-7 | TRBV2 | CASSAGATPGVYEQYF
TRBJ2-3 | TRBV4-1 | CASSQEWGQFPQGTQYF
TRBJ2-7 | TRBV9 | CASSAGTGISYEQYF
TRBJ2-1 | TRBV4-1 | CASSQGQGLVLQFF
TRBJ2-7 | TRBV29-1 | CSVVGSRREQYF
TRBJ2-7 | TRBV29-1 | CSVAKVTSGRYEQYF
TRBJ2-7 | TRBV19 | CASSLVRGYEQYF
TRBJ2-3 | TRBV10-3 | CAISGPAGGGSTDTQYF
TRBJ2-7 | TRBV18 | CASPLRSYEQYF
TRBJ2-3 | TRBV30 | CAWSVRRAGTDTQYF
TRBJ1-2 | TRBV7-2 | CASSLGQFYGYTF
TRBJ2-1 | TRBV5-4 | CASSLGLAGTNNEQFF
TRBJ1-5 | TRBV5-6 | CASSLENSTQGYSNQPQHF
TRBJ1-3 | TRBV2 | CASRLSGNTIYF
TRBJ2-7 | TRBV18 | CASSGEISYEQYF
TRBJ1-1 | TRBV13 | CASSLGRSGLPEAFF
TRBJ1-2 | TRBV4-1 | CASSQEVLPPNYGYTF
TRBJ2-5 | TRBV7-3 | CASSRPSGGEETQYF
TRBJ2-1 | TRBV5-4 | CASSLRPGNEQFF
TRBJ1-2 | TRBV30 | CALQGYGYTF
TRBJ1-1 | TRBV7-2 | CASSLFPRGIGNTEAFF
TRBJ2-7 | TRBV27 | CASRDRLSYEQYF
TRBJ2-7 | TRBV21-1 | CASSIYRAEQYF
TRBJ2-7 | TRBV5-1 | CASSLRGASYEQYF